Included here is one T cell receptor (beta chain) sequence, with context. The antigen remains unidentified. The method, 5' RACE with UMI labels, was used to prepare the TRB cDNA libraries. TCRdb reprocessed the 5' RACE reads, with one entry per CDR3 protein and no DNA. The sample totals 50,000 to 75,000 distinct CDR3 sequences. The study sorted every CD8+ T cell subset in triplicate at 250,000 to 300,000 cells each. Definition of naive CD8+ T cells rested on a CD45RO-CCR7+CD27+CD95- profile. This sample was included in a study of CXCR3-negative and CXCR3-positive naive CD8 T cells. For the study at large: The libraries together contributed 120 million to 150 million TRB reads, each supplying about 1.5 +/- 0.3 million. Overall study results and limits: Comparison of naive subsets found surface CD5 to be comparable, and TCR strength was inferred on the basis of TRB CDR3 properties.

Germline V gene data show CDR1 as SGHRS and CDR2 as YFSETQ. The CDR3 is 14 residues long. This sequence was found in a human donor in good health. Some clones in this sample may be carry-over from other donors' samples. Sequenced material: naive CXCR3- CD8+ T cells from blood. Subset reported: CD45RO-CCR7+CD27+CD95- naive CD8+ T cells lacking CXCR3 (TNR3-). The rearrangement uses TRBV5-1 and TRBJ1-4; TCRdb's D call, TRBD1, is unchecked because there is no DNA. This CDR3 is CASRAGTGAEKLFF.